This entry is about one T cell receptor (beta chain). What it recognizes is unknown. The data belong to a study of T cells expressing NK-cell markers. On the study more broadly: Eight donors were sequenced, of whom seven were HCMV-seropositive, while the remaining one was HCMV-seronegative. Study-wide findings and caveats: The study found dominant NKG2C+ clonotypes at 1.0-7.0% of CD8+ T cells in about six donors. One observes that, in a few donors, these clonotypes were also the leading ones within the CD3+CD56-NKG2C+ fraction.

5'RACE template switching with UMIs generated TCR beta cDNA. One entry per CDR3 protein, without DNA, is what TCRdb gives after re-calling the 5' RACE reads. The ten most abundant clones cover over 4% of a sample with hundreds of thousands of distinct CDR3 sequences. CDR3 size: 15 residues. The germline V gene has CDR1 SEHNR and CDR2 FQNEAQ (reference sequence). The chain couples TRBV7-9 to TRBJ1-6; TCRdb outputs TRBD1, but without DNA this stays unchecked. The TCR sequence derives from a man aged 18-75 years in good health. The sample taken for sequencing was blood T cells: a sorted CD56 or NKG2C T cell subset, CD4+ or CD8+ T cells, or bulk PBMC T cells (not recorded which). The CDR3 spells CASSEAPGFHSPLHF.